The rows below give T cell receptor beta chains drawn from one sample of a study of blood T cell repertoires in COVID-19. Clones were sequenced by immunoSEQ multiplex PCR, and TCRdb holds only the in-frame ones, with some missing. The data show some 260,000 clones, 88% seen once. The sample comprised peripheral blood. The receptors stem from a woman in her 40s who had recovered from COVID-19. The CDR3 runs from the conserved cysteine through the conserved F or W. Each record gives: CDR3 DNA, CDR3 protein, V gene, J gene, clone size, CDR3 length, D gene. The D gene is left open where the match is weak. Part of the rows lack a size; the others show once, few, many or a class for expanded clones.

TGTGCCAGCAGCTTAGAGGGGGCCGGCGGGGAGCTGTTTTTT	CASSLEGAGGELFF	TRBV11-2	TRBJ2-2	NA	14	NA
TGTGCCAGCTCACCACCGACTAGCCTCAAGTCCTACGAGCAGTACTTC	CASSPPTSLKSYEQYF	TRBV18	TRBJ2-7	NA	16	TRBD2
TGCGCCAGCAGTAGCAGCTCCCAAGAGACCCAGTACTTC	CASSSSSQETQYF	TRBV5-1	TRBJ2-5	NA	13	NA
TGTGCCAGTAGTCCCCCAGGCTCTGGGGCCAACGTCCTGACTTTC	CASSPPGSGANVLTF	TRBV19	TRBJ2-6	NA	15	NA
TGTGCCAGCAGCACGGACAGGGTAGATCAGCCCCAGCATTTT	CASSTDRVDQPQHF	TRBV27	TRBJ1-5	NA	14	TRBD1
TGTGCTAGTGGTCAGGCATTAGCGGGGGCCTACAATGAGCAGTTCTTC	CASGQALAGAYNEQFF	TRBV12-5	TRBJ2-1	NA	16	TRBD2
TGTGCCTGGAGTACGGGCCCGACAGGGCAAACTGAAGCTTTCTTT	CAWSTGPTGQTEAFF	TRBV30	TRBJ1-1	once	15	TRBD1
TGTGCCAGCAGCCAAGCGGGGGGAGGTATTGGCAATCAGCCCCAGCATTTT	CASSQAGGGIGNQPQHF	TRBV3-1/TRBV3-2	TRBJ1-5	NA	17	NA
TGTGCCACCCATCCCTTGGTGAGGTTAAAAAACATTCAGTACTTC	CATHPLVRLKNIQYF	TRBV6-5	TRBJ2-4	NA	15	NA
TGTGCCAGCAGTTTCCAACTAGCGGGAGGAGGTGATACGCAGTATTTT	CASSFQLAGGGDTQYF	TRBV6-2/TRBV6-3	TRBJ2-3	NA	16	TRBD2
TGTGCCAGCAGCTTCGACAGGGGTACCGGGGAGCTGTTTTTT	CASSFDRGTGELFF	TRBV5-8	TRBJ2-2	NA	14	TRBD1
TGTGCCTGGATGAAAGCGGGAAGTGGGACCCAGTACTTC	CAWMKAGSGTQYF	TRBV30	TRBJ2-5	NA	13	TRBD2
TGTGCCAGTAGTATAGAGGGACAGGGATACAATGAGCAGTTCTTC	CASSIEGQGYNEQFF	TRBV19	TRBJ2-1	NA	15	TRBD1
TGTGCCAGCAGTGAGGAGGGGTGGGGCACAGATACGCAGTATTTT	CASSEEGWGTDTQYF	TRBV2	TRBJ2-3	NA	15	NA
TGTGCCAGCAGCCAGGGTGAGAGGGCCGAGCAGTACTTC	CASSQGERAEQYF	TRBV4-2	TRBJ2-7	NA	13	NA
TGTGCCAGCAGCCGCAGCTCCGGGACATCAGCTAATCAGCCCCAGCATTTT	CASSRSSGTSANQPQHF	TRBV16	TRBJ1-5	NA	17	NA
TGTGCCAGCAGTTACGTAGCGGGGGGGTCGAACACCGGGGAGCTGTTTTTT	CASSYVAGGSNTGELFF	TRBV6-2/TRBV6-3	TRBJ2-2	NA	17	TRBD2
TGTGCCAGCAGCGAGCGTTTGGGGGGGGCCTACAATGAGCAGTTCTTC	CASSERLGGAYNEQFF	TRBV5-4	TRBJ2-1	NA	16	TRBD2
TGTGCCAGCAGCGTCGGGACAGGGGGCTTTTTTCAAGAGACCCAGTACTTC	CASSVGTGGFFQETQYF	TRBV27	TRBJ2-5	NA	17	TRBD1
TGTGCCAGCAGCTTAGAGACAAGCTCCTATAATTCACCCCTCCACTTT	CASSLETSSYNSPLHF	TRBV7-9	TRBJ1-6	NA	16	NA
TGTGCCAGCAGTTACACCGACAGGGGGATCTATGGCTACACCTTC	CASSYTDRGIYGYTF	TRBV27	TRBJ1-2	NA	15	TRBD1
TGCGCCAGCGCTATAGCGGGGCCCAAGAACACCGGGGAGCTGTTTTTT	CASAIAGPKNTGELFF	TRBV10-2	TRBJ2-2	once	16	TRBD2
TGTGCCAGCAGTTCGACAGGGGTAAGCAATCAGCCCCAGCATTTT	CASSSTGVSNQPQHF	TRBV28	TRBJ1-5	few	15	TRBD1
TGCGCCAGCAGCCAAGACCCGGCAGGACTGGGGGGCTACACCTTC	CASSQDPAGLGGYTF	TRBV4-3	TRBJ1-2	NA	15	NA
TGTGCCAGTAGTTCGGGACAGGGGCTACCTAGAGATACGCAGTATTTT	CASSSGQGLPRDTQYF	TRBV19	TRBJ2-3	NA	16	TRBD1
TGTGCCAGTACCTCCGCGGGAGAACGCACAGATACGCAGTATTTT	CASTSAGERTDTQYF	TRBV19	TRBJ2-3	once	15	TRBD2
TGCGCCAGCAGCCAAGAACAACAGCCTCTAGCCAAAAACATTCAGTACTTC	CASSQEQQPLAKNIQYF	TRBV4-3	TRBJ2-4	NA	17	NA
TGTGCCAGCAGTTTATCCGGGGCCTTCCTAGCGGGAGTTAGCACAGATACGCAGTATTTT	CASSLSGAFLAGVSTDTQYF	TRBV27	TRBJ2-3	NA	20	TRBD2
TGTGCCGGAACGACTAGCGGGAGCAGGGAGACCCAGTACTTC	CAGTTSGSRETQYF	TRBV2	TRBJ2-5	NA	14	TRBD2
TGTGCCAGCTCACCACGTTCAGGGGGCCCGGACTACACCTTC	CASSPRSGGPDYTF	TRBV18	TRBJ1-2	NA	14	TRBD1
TGTGCCAGCTCCCGAGAGGGAGGCAATCAGCCCCAGCATTTT	CASSREGGNQPQHF	TRBV18	TRBJ1-5	NA	14	NA
TGTGCCAGTAGTACCCGGACAGGGGGCGGGAACACCGGGGAGCTGTTTTTT	CASSTRTGGGNTGELFF	TRBV19	TRBJ2-2	NA	17	TRBD1
TGTGCCAGCAGCCAACAGGGTTCTAACTATGGCTACACCTTC	CASSQQGSNYGYTF	TRBV27	TRBJ1-2	NA	14	NA
TGTGCCAGCTACATATCGTCGGGGGACCGCTATGGCTACACCTTC	CASYISSGDRYGYTF	TRBV18	TRBJ1-2	NA	15	NA
TGTGCCAGCAGCTTGGGTCCTCAGGGCCCCTACGAGCAGTACTTC	CASSLGPQGPYEQYF	TRBV7-2	TRBJ2-7	NA	15	NA
TGTGCCAGCAGTTTAGCAGAGTACAATGAGCAGTTCTTC	CASSLAEYNEQFF	TRBV12-3/TRBV12-4	TRBJ2-1	NA	13	NA
TGTGCCAGCAGCGGTTTCTCTGGGCAGGGCTACGAGCAGTACTTC	CASSGFSGQGYEQYF	TRBV5-5	TRBJ2-7	NA	15	NA
TGTGCCAGCAGCTCCTTTGTCCTTAACTATGGCTACACCTTC	CASSSFVLNYGYTF	TRBV11-2	TRBJ1-2	NA	14	NA
TGTGCCATCAGTGAGTCGCGGGGGCAGGGCAATGAGCAGTTCTTC	CAISESRGQGNEQFF	TRBV10-3	TRBJ2-1	NA	15	NA
TGTGCCAGCAGCTTAGCGGGAGGGACCACCAATGAGCAGTTCTTC	CASSLAGGTTNEQFF	TRBV5-8	TRBJ2-1	few	15	TRBD2
TGTGCCTGGGCCGGGACAGGGGGCCCTGCCGCCGGTTCACCCCTCCACTTT	CAWAGTGGPAAGSPLHF	TRBV30	TRBJ1-6	NA	17	TRBD1
TGTGCCAGTAGTATAAGTCCTGACACCTACAATGAGCAGTTCTTC	CASSISPDTYNEQFF	TRBV19	TRBJ2-1	NA	15	NA
TGCGCCAGCAGCACGTCCCGGGACAGGGCCGGTAGTCAGCCCCAGCATTTT	CASSTSRDRAGSQPQHF	TRBV5-1	TRBJ1-5	NA	17	TRBD1
TGTGCCAGCAGCTTGACTCCGATCCAAGAGACCCAGTACTTC	CASSLTPIQETQYF	TRBV11-3	TRBJ2-5	NA	14	NA
TGTGCCAGCAGCTTGGGCGGGGGGGGTAATTCACCCCTCCACTTT	CASSLGGGGNSPLHF	TRBV5-6	TRBJ1-6	NA	15	NA